These 19 T cell receptor beta chains were all obtained from the same sample, sequenced in a study of cytotoxic CD8 clonotypes in ibrutinib-treated CLL. This table comes from immunoSEQ multiplex PCR, and its TCRdb copy is limited to in-frame clones, with some not included. The data show more than 110,000 clones, with around 81% seen just once and 6% to 9.5% held by the top ten. The sample was PBMCs, taken after 36 months of ibrutinib treatment. Receptor source: a human donor with chronic lymphocytic leukemia.

The chain has TRBV30 and TRBJ2-1, with TRBD2 identical over 8 bases. CDR3 size: 15 residues. CDR1 GTSNPN and CDR2 SVGIG come from the germline V gene (reference sequence). V lost 1 base to trimming and J lost 4 bases; unmatched junction nucleotides: 6. The CDR3 DNA follows: TGTGCCTGGAGTGCCGGGGGGGACCGATACAATGAGCAGTTCTTC. This translates into CAWSAGGDRYNEQFF.

V and J are TRBV5-6 and TRBJ2-7; unclear D gene. CDR1 and CDR2 (germline): SGHDT, YYEEEE. The V end lost 4 bases, the J end lost 4 bases, and 6 bases lay between the germline ends. This CDR3 comprises 11 residues. The CDR3 DNA reads as TGTGCCAGCAGCGACCTTTACGAGCAGTACTTC. This encodes CASSDLYEQYF.

The J gene is TRBJ2-7, the V gene TRBV5-1, with TRBD2 matching 10 bases. In germline, CDR1 is SGHRS, CDR2 YFSETQ. This CDR3 region has 16 residues. V trimming: 4 bases; J trimming: 0 bases; junction bases outside the gene matches: 7. Here the CDR3 DNA reads TGCGCCAGCAGCCCCCTAGCGGGAGCCCTCTCCTACGAGCAGTACTTC. Protein sequence: CASSPLAGALSYEQYF. Variable domain in full (rest from reference TRBV5-1 and TRBJ2-7): KAGVTQTPRYLIKTRGQQVTLSCSPISGHRSVSWYQQTPGQGLQFLFEYFSETQRNKGNFPGRFSGRQFSNSRSEMNVSTLELGDSALYLCASSPLAGALSYEQYFGPGTRLTVT.

The rearrangement uses TRBV6-5 and TRBJ1-5; 9 nucleotides align to TRBD1. The CDR3 loop spans 15 amino acids. The germline V gene has CDR1 MNHEY and CDR2 SVGAGI. V dropped 9 bases and J dropped 0; count of bases not matched to a gene: 6. The CDR3 DNA sequence: TGTGCCAGTGGACAGGGGATACTTAGCAATCAGCCCCAGCATTTT. Protein sequence: CASGQGILSNQPQHF.

This clone was counted a few times. The chain employs TRBV2 and TRBJ2-1; TRBD2 is a possible D gene (5 bases). In germline, CDR1 is SNHLY, CDR2 FYNNEI. The CDR3 covers 14 residues. The V end lost 11 bases, the J end lost 2 bases, and 16 bases lay between the germline ends. The CDR3 DNA follows: TGTGCCGGCGAGGCAGAGGGTACCTACAATGAGCAGTTCTTC. Translating it yields CAGEAEGTYNEQFF.

The chain has TRBV15 and TRBJ2-2; the match to TRBD2 covers 15 bases. Germline assignment: CDR1 LNHNV and CDR2 YYDKDF (reference sequence). Unmatched junction bases numbered 1, after V lost 0 bases and J lost 2 bases. This CDR3 has 18 amino acids. The CDR3 sequence: CATSREGLAGGNTGELFF. The CDR3 DNA reads TGTGCCACCAGCAGAGAGGGACTAGCGGGAGGTAACACCGGGGAGCTGTTTTTT.

V usage is TRBV5-1 and J usage is TRBJ2-2; D not certain. Per germline, CDR1 SGHRS and CDR2 YFSETQ. Trimming removed 0 bases from V and 1 base from J, with 7 bases in between. CDR3 length equals 15 residues. CDR3 region: CASSLGAENTGELFF. In nucleotides, the CDR3 is TGCGCCAGCAGCTTGGGCGCAGAGAACACCGGGGAGCTGTTTTTT.

A single count supports this clone. The rearrangement links TRBV7-9 to TRBJ2-7; no definite D call. The germline CDR1 and CDR2 sequences are SEHNR and FQNEAQ (reference sequence). The V gene lost 0 bases and the J gene lost 3 bases, with 6 bases spanning the gap. This CDR3 is built from 13 residues. CDR3 residues: CASSLAVVYEQYF. DNA for the CDR3: TGTGCCAGCAGCTTAGCGGTAGTCTACGAGCAGTACTTC.

This chain uses TRBV7-3 with TRBJ2-1; D call uncertain. The CDR3 covers 16 residues. Looked up from germline, CDR1 is SGHTA and CDR2 is FQGTGA. Trimming left V 5 bases short and J 0 bases short, with 14 bases between. The CDR3 is CASSPRWASSYNEQFF. The CDR3 bases are TGTGCCAGCAGCCCACGCTGGGCTAGCTCCTACAATGAGCAGTTCTTC.

J is TRBJ1-5 and V is TRBV19, with TRBD1 identical over 8 bases. The CDR3 consists of 17 residues. V shed 6 bases and J 3 bases; nucleotides not matched to a gene: 13. The V gene's germline CDR1 is LNHDA and CDR2 SQIVND (reference sequence). This CDR3 is CASSPRPGTGNNQPQHF. CDR3 coding DNA: TGTGCCAGTAGCCCCCGTCCTGGGACAGGTAACAATCAGCCCCAGCATTTT.

The chain carries TRBV4-1 and TRBJ2-7; D perhaps matches TRBD1 (6 bases). This CDR3 region has 13 residues. V lost 3 bases to trimming and J lost 4 bases, with 10 bases between them. Germline lookup yields CDR1 MGHRA and CDR2 YSYEKL. DNA of the CDR3: TGCGCCAGCAGCCAGGGTGGACAGTACGAGCAGTACTTC. Its translation: CASSQGGQYEQYF.

The chain uses TRBV11-2 and TRBJ1-2, with TRBD1 as a possible D gene (6 bases). Per germline, CDR1 SGHAT and CDR2 FQNNGV. The CDR3 sequence is 15 residues long. V was cut by 2 bases and J by 3 bases, with 13 bases left in between. The CDR3: CASSLWGQRYYGYTF. In nucleotides, the CDR3 is TGTGCCAGCAGCTTATGGGGGCAGCGTTACTATGGCTACACCTTC.

This clone was found once. The chain joins TRBV27 to TRBJ2-1; 7 bases line up with TRBD1. Germline V CDR1 and CDR2: MNHEY, SMNVEV (reference sequence). Losses at the gene ends were 8 bases for V and 5 bases for J; bases not matched to a gene: 12. The CDR3 covers 15 residues. CDR3 nucleotide sequence: TGTGCCAGCGCGGATCAGACAGGGTTTAACAATGAGCAGTTCTTC. It is translated as CASADQTGFNNEQFF.

The rearrangement joins TRBV6-1 to TRBJ2-2; D is ambiguous. This CDR3 region has 11 residues. V lost 6 bases to trimming and J lost 6 bases, with 5 bases between them. Germline V gene lookup returns CDR1 MNHNS and CDR2 SASEGT. The DNA for the CDR3 is TGTGCCAGCAGCCCCCCCGGGGAGCTGTTTTTT. Residues: CASSPPGELFF.

The chain has TRBV2 and TRBJ1-1; 9 nucleotides line up with TRBD1. There are 14 residues in the CDR3. V shed 3 bases, J shed 5 bases, and the junction held 4 bases outside the gene matches. CDR1 SNHLY and CDR2 FYNNEI come from the germline V gene. The CDR3 DNA is TGTGCCAGCAGTGAGGGACAGGGCTGGACTGAAGCTTTCTTT. Its protein is CASSEGQGWTEAFF.

The gene calls are TRBV4-2 and TRBJ2-1; D is unresolved. Germline-derived CDR1 and CDR2 are LGHNA and YNFKEQ. CDR3 length: 13 amino acids. V lost 1 base and J 10 bases, leaving 11 bases between the germline ends. In nucleotides, the CDR3 is TGTGCCAGCAGCCAAGGAGAGGCACCAGAGCAGTTCTTC. It yields the protein CASSQGEAPEQFF.

J is TRBJ1-2 and V is TRBV28; D is perhaps TRBD1 (6 bases). The CDR3 covers 12 residues. Per the germline V gene, CDR1 is MDHEN and CDR2 is SYDVKM. V shed 2 bases and J shed 5 bases, with 6 bases lying between them. The CDR3 sequence is CASSLGQYGYTF. The CDR3 DNA reads as TGTGCCAGCAGTTTAGGACAGTATGGCTACACCTTC.

A few counts support this clone. This chain uses TRBV10-3 with TRBJ1-3; D is undetermined. Germline assignment: CDR1 ENHRY and CDR2 SYGVKD. The V and J ends lost 2 bases and 2 bases respectively, with 4 bases between them. The CDR3 has 13 residues. The CDR3 reads CAISETTGNTIYF. CDR3 DNA: TGTGCCATCAGTGAGACGACTGGAAACACCATATATTTT.

This chain connects TRBV6-1 to TRBJ1-2; 7 nucleotides line up with TRBD1. The CDR3 runs to 16 residues. CDR1 MNHNS and CDR2 SASEGT come from the germline V gene. V shed 2 bases, J shed 3 bases, and the junction held 9 bases outside the gene matches. The CDR3 DNA follows: TGTGCCAGCAGTGAATCCCGGGACAGACACCACTATGGCTACACCTTC. This gives the protein CASSESRDRHHYGYTF.